The clone carrying this TCR beta chain was recorded a few times. What it binds is unknown. The data are from a study of beta chain features in type 1 diabetes. Purities in excess of 95% were seen in all sorted populations. The isolated RNA, all of it, was reverse transcribed, so expressed TCRB transcripts were what got sequenced. Sequencing used immunoSEQ multiplex PCR; TCRdb keeps in-frame clones, though not all of them. The sample consists of hundreds of thousands of clones, roughly an eighth of them appearing once. Study conclusions and caveats: People with Type 1 diabetes carried modestly yet significantly shorter TCRB CDR3s in all four CD4+ subsets. At VDJ recombination sites, type 1 diabetes patients had fewer insertions and more deleted nucleotides. The naive, central memory and Treg TCRB repertoires of patients appeared to be more similar to one another than those of healthy donors. Cells that show high TCR expression could be over-represented by cDNA sequencing.

The source is a man younger than 30 with type 1 diabetes. The sample comprised naive CD4+ T cells from blood.

In DNA, the CDR3 is TGTGCCTGGAGCAGCAATCTAGGGATGGATACGCAGTATTTT. This codes for CAWSSNLGMDTQYF. The chain uses TRBV30 and TRBJ2-3, with D unresolved. Germline V gene sequence: CDR1 GTSNPN, CDR2 SVGIG (reference sequence). The CDR3 runs to 14 residues. V was clipped by 3 bases and J by 6 bases, with 16 bases between them.